This T cell receptor (beta chain) derives from a study of cytomegalovirus exposure and HLA in healthy donors listed by TCRdb under 2017. The study in broad terms: An earlier analysis of approximately 600 of the donors reported approximately 290 Gb of sequence data and 100 million to 140 million unique TCR beta sequences from 150 million to 200 million T cells. All discovery cohort repertoires had been generated using a single sequencing platform. HLA typing covered class I and class II loci at four-digit resolution. Among roughly 400 genotyped donors of the cohort, an average of approximately 250,000 unique TCR beta nucleotide sequences were sequenced per donor, roughly 18% of them non-productive. To predict cytomegalovirus infection status, the study combined high-throughput TCR immunosequencing, statistical association of individual TCRs with disease status, and machine learning. The number of typed donors differed by locus: 629-630 for A, B, C, DRB1 and DQB1; approximately 530 for DQA1; fewer than 610 for DPA1; and around 450 for DPB1. Of the 300 to 500 genotyped donors, 81% were placed in the genetic ancestry cluster associated with self-reported Caucasian donors. Rather than drawing on any new phenotypic data, the later analysis identified candidate immune exposures from TCR beta sequences and the way those sequences occurred across donors. Donor age, sex, ethnicity and CMV serostatus were collected together with the repertoire data. About 300 gigabases of sequencing data and roughly 90 million unique TCR sequences were included in an early release covering 550 to 650 HLA-typed donors. An earlier analysis of approximately 580 of the donors used high-throughput TCR beta sequencing to judge whether each TCR beta V gene segment behaved as functional or pseudogenic. The study aimed to test whether cataloging public T cell receptors could reveal signatures of past pathogen exposure. Besides the first cohort of under 700 subjects, a separate validation cohort made up of roughly 120 different subjects was used. In a later analysis, previously published TCR beta repertoires from 666 donors were re-analyzed and high-resolution HLA genotyping was added so that TCR occurrence patterns could be studied. Genome-wide SNP genotypes for about 55% of the roughly 670 donors were used in a later genetic analysis, which treated that subset as a discovery cohort. The T cell repertoires of under 750 subjects were profiled by immunosequencing and related to cytomegalovirus serostatus. A handful of DR-DQ haplotypes were handled as single units for association and clustering because linkage in the cohort was strong. On the study overall, not on this receptor specifically: In a later analysis, TCR association rates were found to vary across HLA loci, with the most associated TCRs seen for DRB1 alleles and the fewest for HLA-C alleles. Broadly in line with IMGT annotations, most TCR beta V segments showed up in productive rearrangements about 90% or about 30% of the time in an earlier analysis of several hundred of the donors. Because HLA typing was missing for some donors at each locus, association tests included only the typed subset. In a later genetic analysis, fewer N-insertions in productive TCRs were reported among donors in an Asian-associated ancestry cluster than the approximately 630-donor mean. A further reported finding was that TCR beta sequences accurately predicted the HLA-A and HLA-B alleles for most subjects in the first cohort. The classifier was reported to diagnose cytomegalovirus status with high specificity and sensitivity in both the original cohort and the validation cohort. When HLA alleles, especially DR and DQ, strongly co-occurred, TCR associations were difficult to assign to individual alleles. This cohort had only TCR beta chains sequenced, and the lack of alpha or paired-chain data limited which features could be detected. V-gene and J-gene trimming of TCR beta chains was associated with a missense DCLRE1C variant in a later genetic analysis, and the association was replicated in an independent cohort. Because the 87-base-pair reads could not distinguish some IMGT-functional V segments, including TRBV6-2 and TRBV6-3, those segments were excluded. Linkage disequilibrium might explain the correlated functional status among segregating V segments, but an unknown experimental factor could not be ruled out. A group of highly shared sequence variants was considered likely to be a technical artifact of the sequencing pipeline. In vitro tests confirmed that a few of the cytomegalovirus-associated TCR beta chains recognize cytomegalovirus antigens. In the study, around 160 TCR beta chains were listed as associated with cytomegalovirus. Several of the top co-occurrence clusters appeared to be linked to parvovirus B19, influenza, CMV and Epstein-Barr virus, according to a later analysis. In a later analysis, HLA-associated TCR beta chains were found to be more clonally expanded and to have lower generation probabilities than equally common non-associated chains. Sequencing depth was assumed to be roughly uniform across donors in the presence/absence analyses, though that assumption may not hold. Most CMV-associated TCR beta chains appeared to be HLA-restricted in a later analysis, and the HLA associations seemed to be driven largely by CMV exposure. It was suggested by the authors that the approach could potentially be generalized to other disease states and immunological phenotypes. At a false discovery rate of 0.05, a later analysis linked around 15,000 TCR beta sequences to specific HLA alleles. Across donors, most TCR sequences were observed very rarely, whereas some public TCRs were present in many individuals. Because counts were too low, seventeen rarely observed V segments, including chromosome 9 orphons, were excluded from the earlier analysis of several hundred of the donors. For the cohort, immune exposure information was limited to CMV serostatus.

In the case of this clone: There is no known antigen for this receptor. One base away there is no much larger clone; base qualities are not given.

Taken from the germline V gene (reference sequence), the CDR1 and CDR2 loops are SGHKS and YYEKEE. Cut back by 2 bases and 3 bases, the V and J ends lie 8 bases apart. The CDR3 starts with the cysteine, ends with the phenylalanine, and has 14 residues. Kept here is only the CDR3 DNA, which spans 42 bases and is read in frame from base 1. The cohort comprised 550 to 700 healthy bone marrow donors. At the time of sampling, every cohort member was nominally healthy, though immune exposures that went unrecorded were likely present. The donor tested CMV seropositive and was one of the 289 seropositive cohort members. Every donor gave a peripheral blood sample, and the peripheral blood mononuclear cells from that sample were used for TCR beta sequencing. Genomic DNA extraction from the blood cell samples was performed with the Qiagen DNeasy Blood Extraction Kit. The library relied on the immunoSEQ multiplex PCR assay. The multiplex PCR relied on a mix of 60 forward primers for TCR Vbeta segments and 13 reverse primers for TCR Jbeta segments. The CDR3 region of rearranged TCR beta genes was amplified from genomic DNA with a multiplex PCR assay. The Illumina HiSeq System was used to sequence the amplified TCR beta libraries as 87-base-pair reads. In the source study's methods: A later analysis tallied 70 million to 100 million unique TCR beta chains across the 600 to 700 repertoires, and about 10 million of those chains were shared by two or more donors. Raw reads were error-corrected and collapsed into unique sequences by a nearest-neighbor algorithm in which closely related sequences were merged to remove PCR and sequencing errors. V, D and J gene segments were assigned by aligning CDR3 sequences to IMGT reference sequences. For a sequence to be retained, a match of at least six nucleotides was required to both a V gene segment and a J gene segment. A rearrangement counted as productive if the CDR3 had no stop codons and remained in frame with V and J, and every other rearrangement counted as non-productive. CDR3 was defined according to IMGT convention as the region running from the second conserved V-encoded cysteine to the conserved J-encoded phenylalanine. Sequences without an unambiguous match to a single V gene segment were excluded from the earlier analysis of a few hundred of the donors. In an earlier analysis of 587 of the donors, a V segment was called functional when productive rearrangements were above 56.7%, and segregating when the standard deviation between donors exceeded 5%. To diagnose cytomegalovirus status from the catalog of TCR beta chain sequences, a statistical classification framework was built. V and J gene assignment, in a later analysis, came from comparing TCR nucleotide sequences with IMGT/GENE-DB human TR gene sequences. In a later analysis, CDR3 sequences and most-parsimonious VDJ recombination scenarios were assigned using the TCRdist pipeline. In a later analysis, each TCR beta chain was defined by its CDR3 amino acid sequence together with its V-gene family, and reads lacking a unique V-gene family were excluded. As a way to deal with suspected cross-contamination and a sequencing artifact, a later analysis dropped hundreds of nucleotide sequences that were highly shared and had low generation probability. For each public chain, a later analysis derived a clonal expansion index from normalized ranks of inferred template counts within each repertoire. Generation probabilities in a later analysis came from a VDJ recombination model fitted to out-of-frame rearrangements, and those results were checked against IGoR. Hypergeometric tests were used in a later analysis to score TCR-TCR, TCR-HLA and TCR-CMV co-occurrence, with a repertoire-size bias correction applied to the TCR pairs. False discovery rates were estimated in a later analysis by permuting HLA or CMV assignments 20 times. A later analysis grouped co-occurring TCRs with DBSCAN, adding TCRdist sequence similarity when clustering within HLA-allele-positive subsets. Repertoires with fewer than 30,000 or more than 120,000 public chains, plus five repertoires with anomalous nucleotide sharing, were excluded from co-occurrence clustering. Held by TCRdb, this immuneACCESS table contains in-frame sequences only and omits some clones. Under half of the omission traces to an unresolved V gene where checked; the cause of the rest is unknown. V, J and clone size are taken as reported in that table, and D and trimming were inferred from the DNA itself. The sample contains some 140,000 clones, about three quarters of them found a single time. Roughly 1.2% of the sample is taken by the ten largest.

This clonotype was sampled from a male donor in good health and CMV-seropositive. The sequence is built from TRBV5-5 and TRBJ2-2, with no reliable assignment of the D segment. The sample comprised PBMCs. The CDR3 is CASSFGWDTGELFF. The bases are TGTGCCAGCAGCTTCGGGTGGGACACCGGGGAGCTGTTTTTT. The entire variable domain, with the stretches around the CDR3 drawn from the reference TRBV5-5 and TRBJ2-2 proteins, is DAGVTQSPTHLIKTRGQQVTLRCSPISGHKSVSWYQQVLGQGPQFIFQYYEKEERGRGNFPDRFSARQFPNYSSELNVNALLLGDSALYLCASSFGWDTGELFFGEGSRLTVL.